A single T cell receptor (beta chain) is shown here with its context. CDR1 and CDR2 (germline): MNHEY, SVGAGI. This CDR3 spans 15 amino acids. The V gene lost 6 bases and the J gene lost 2 bases, with 14 bases spanning the gap. These data come from a study of blood T cell repertoires in COVID-19. In the study overall: The origin of the acute and convalescent COVID-19 samples was the United States, Italy and Spain.

In the source study's methods: Nucleated cell number was recorded as an estimate derived from reference gene primer amplification. Produced via immunoSEQ multiplex PCR; TCRdb's table is partial and in-frame only. The DNA gave D and trimming, while V, J and clone size come from that table. The repertoire holds approximately 530,000 clones, with roughly nine tenths as singletons. This receptor was identified in a woman aged 50 to 65 with COVID-19, enrolled during active disease. The material sequenced was peripheral blood. The rearrangement links TRBV6-5 to TRBJ2-1, with D unclear. The CDR3 bases are TGTGCCAGCAGGCAAGATTTACTTACCTACAATGAGCAGTTCTTC. This gives the protein CASRQDLLTYNEQFF.